Included here is one TCR beta chain sequence, with context. Its specificity is unknown. The junction does not match germline at one end; this may be a read error. Although they were nominally healthy when sampled, donors likely had unrecorded immune exposures. The sample originates from a study of cytomegalovirus exposure and HLA in healthy donors. Overall study: From 150 million to 200 million T cells, an earlier analysis saw approximately 110 million unique TCR beta sequences. Findings and caveats of the study: In a later analysis, V- and J-gene trimming of beta chains associated with a DCLRE1C missense variant, replicated independently. Some public TCRs appeared in many individuals, while most sequences were rare.

Amplification used 60 Vbeta primers and 13 Jbeta primers. The repertoire was sequenced with immunoSEQ multiplex PCR; TCRdb's copy has only in-frame clones and lacks some. The data show about 130,000 clones, with about 73% seen just once and less than 7% held by the top ten. Germline V gene data show CDR1 as SQVTM and CDR2 as ANQGSEA. CDR3 length: 15 amino acids. Material: PBMCs. The chain uses TRBV29-1 and TRBJ2-5; TRBD2 matches 9 bases. This clonotype was obtained from a woman aged 45-65 years in good health and CMV-seropositive. CDR3: CSVGRAGGKEEAQYF. CDR3 sequence (DNA): TGCAGCGTTGGTAGAGCGGGGGGCAAGGAAGAGGCCCAGTACTTC. The whole variable domain, remainder taken from reference TRBV29-1 and TRBJ2-5, is SAVISQKPSRDICQRGTSLTIQCQVDSQVTMMFWYRQQPGQSLTLIATANQGSEATYESGFVIDKFPISRPNLTFSTLTVSNMSPEDSSIYLCSVGRAGGKEEAQYFGPGTRLLVL.